These 12 T cell receptor beta chains share one sample of origin, sequenced in a study of T cell clonotyping in hematopoietic cell transplantation. The table came from immunoSEQ multiplex PCR; TCRdb's copy has only in-frame clones and leaves some out. Of approximately 9,000 clones listed, approximately 97% are singletons. The source material was peripheral blood mononuclear cells, sampled 100 days after allogeneic stem cell transplant. The receptors stem from a male patient aged 55 to 69 who had an allogeneic stem cell transplant from a related donor, so the T cells may come from the graft donor. Some clones in this sample may be carry-over from other donors' samples.

This rearrangement joins TRBV2 to TRBJ1-6; D is unresolved. This CDR3 has 14 residues. Trimming removed 7 bases at V and 5 bases at J, with 12 bases between. Germline CDR1 and CDR2: SNHLY and FYNNEI. This CDR3 is CASKYQANNSPLHF. The DNA of the CDR3 is TGTGCCAGCAAGTATCAGGCTAATAATTCACCCCTCCACTTT.

V and J are TRBV28 and TRBJ2-7; D tentatively reads TRBD1 or TRBD2 (5 bases each). The germline gives CDR1 MDHEN, CDR2 SYDVKM. The CDR3 runs 13 residues. The V end lost 5 bases, the J end lost 5 bases, and 13 bases lay between the germline ends. CDR3 nucleotide sequence: TGTGCCAGCAGTCAAGCCGGGGACGACGAGCAGTACTTC. Translated, it gives CASSQAGDDEQYF.

The chain joins TRBV4-1 to TRBJ2-7; D unclear. Trimming took 0 bases from V and 2 from J, leaving 11 bases between them. Germline loops: CDR1 MGHRA, CDR2 YSYEKL. This CDR3 region has 15 residues. CDR3 coding DNA: TGCGCCAGCAGCCAAGAAGGCGGCGGTACCTACGAGCAGTACTTC. This codes for CASSQEGGGTYEQYF.

This chain connects TRBV30 to TRBJ2-4, with unresolved D. The CDR3 loop spans 14 amino acids. CDR1 GTSNPN and CDR2 SVGIG come from the germline V gene (reference sequence). V shed 5 bases and J shed 2 bases, with 13 bases lying between them. As DNA, the CDR3 is TGTGCCTGGGGGGTGGGTCCCACCAAAAACATTCAGTACTTC. Translation: CAWGVGPTKNIQYF.

The J gene is TRBJ2-7, the V gene TRBV2; perhaps TRBD1 as D (6 bases). CDR3 size: 15 residues. Trimming removed 1 base from V and 3 bases from J, with 13 bases in between. In germline, CDR1 is SNHLY, CDR2 FYNNEI. The CDR3 here is CASSEGQGLVYEQYF. The CDR3 nucleotides are TGTGCCAGCAGTGAAGGTCAGGGGTTAGTCTACGAGCAGTACTTC.

The V gene is TRBV9, the J gene TRBJ2-5, with D perhaps TRBD2 (6 bases). The germline CDR1 and CDR2 sequences are SGDLS and YYNGEE. Trimming left V 3 bases short and J 2 bases short, with 14 bases between. The CDR3 covers 15 residues. The CDR3 nucleotides read TGTGCCAGCAGCGCCCCGGGGACTCCTCAAGAGACCCAGTACTTC. Translating it yields CASSAPGTPQETQYF.

The V and J genes are TRBV25-1 and TRBJ1-1, with 8 bases fitting TRBD1. In germline, CDR1 is MGHDK, CDR2 SYGVNS. Trimming at V came to 8 bases and at J to 3 bases, leaving 5 bases not matched to a gene. The CDR3 spans 13 residues. CDR3 DNA sequence: TGTGCCAGCTCGACAGGGGAAGACACTGAAGCTTTCTTT. Amino acids: CASSTGEDTEAFF.

The rearrangement joins TRBV11-3 to TRBJ2-7; the D gene is possibly TRBD2 (6 bases). V lost 0 bases and J 0 bases, leaving 15 bases between the germline ends. The germline CDR1 and CDR2 sequences are SGHNT and YENEEA. This CDR3 has 17 amino acids. The CDR3 loop is CASSLDFLTRPSYEQYF. In DNA, the CDR3 is TGTGCCAGCAGCTTAGATTTTCTGACTAGACCCTCCTACGAGCAGTACTTC.

This clone was seen once. The genes are TRBV19 and TRBJ1-3; possible D gene TRBD1, 5 bases. Germline V CDR1 and CDR2: LNHDA, SQIVND (reference sequence). This CDR3 is built from 15 residues. Trimming stripped 4 bases from V and 0 bases from J, with 10 bases between. CDR3 DNA: TGTGCCAGTAGTAACTCCGGGGCCTCTGGAAACACCATATATTTT. It yields the protein CASSNSGASGNTIYF.

The rearrangement links TRBV29-1 to TRBJ1-1; 8 nucleotides align to TRBD1. Germline lookup yields CDR1 SQVTM and CDR2 ANQGSEA. The CDR3 covers 14 residues. CDR3 bases: TGCGGCCAGGGGAGTCGGGCAGGGGGCGGTGAAGCTTTCTTT. It yields the protein CGQGSRAGGGEAFF.

The J gene is TRBJ1-2, the V gene TRBV7-8, with 9 bases matching TRBD1. The trim removed 2 bases at V and 4 bases at J, leaving 2 bases unmatched. The CDR3 covers 14 residues. Germline CDR1 and CDR2: SGHVS and FQNEAQ. The CDR3 spells CASSLTGQGYGYTF. The CDR3 DNA sequence: TGTGCCAGCAGCTTAACGGGACAGGGCTATGGCTACACCTTC. Combining the CDR3 with reference TRBV7-8 and TRBJ1-2 gives the whole variable domain GAGVSQSPRYKVAKRGQDVALRCDPISGHVSLFWYQQALGQGPEFLTYFQNEAQLDKSGLPSDRFFAERPEGSVSTLKIQRTQQEDSAVYLCASSLTGQGYGYTFGSGTRLTVV.

This clone was observed once. This chain joins TRBV5-4 and TRBJ2-3; 12 bases align to TRBD1. The trim removed 1 base at V and 6 bases at J, leaving 6 bases unmatched. The germline CDR1 and CDR2 sequences are SGHNT and YYREEE (reference sequence). The CDR3 contains 16 residues. The CDR3 coding sequence is TGTGCCAGCAGCTTGATGGGACAGGGGGCGCGGGATACGCAGTATTTT. Amino acid sequence: CASSLMGQGARDTQYF.